The 3 T cell receptor beta chains reported below all come from one sample, sequenced in a study of post-analysis software for immune sequencing data. Overall study findings and caveats: Four or five TRBV segments, TRBV5-6, TRBV5-1 and TRBV20-1 among them, were found more frequent in patients than controls.

No antigens are known for them. Unique molecular identifiers were present in the TCR beta cDNA libraries. TCRdb reanalysed the PCR reads using MiXCR and keeps one entry per CDR3 protein. Of roughly 800,000 distinct CDR3 sequences in the sample, around 27% are singletons; the top ten hold approximately 0.6%. The sample comprised blood. The receptors were sampled from a girl aged 10 to 17 with multiple sclerosis.

This clonotype was picked up a small number of times. The chain links TRBV27 to TRBJ2-7; TRBD2 agrees at 8 bases. The CDR3 covers 14 residues. The junction had 10 bases not matched to a gene; V was cut back by 6 bases and J by 6 bases. Germline V CDR1 and CDR2: MNHEY, SMNVEV (reference sequence). The CDR3 spells CASRRASGLGEQYF. The CDR3, as DNA: TGTGCCAGCAGGCGGGCTAGCGGGTTAGGCGAGCAGTACTTC.

The table lists this clonotype with a few counts. The chain uses TRBV5-6 and TRBJ2-7; maybe TRBD1 (6 bases). The CDR3 has 17 residues. Looked up from germline, CDR1 is SGHDT and CDR2 is YYEEEE. Between the trimmed V and J ends, which lost 0 bases and 7 bases, there was a span of 23 bases. The DNA of the CDR3 is TGTGCCAGCAGCTTGGACCTCAGGGGCCAACATCGATTAGAGCAGTACTTC. This sequence encodes CASSLDLRGQHRLEQYF.

This chain joins TRBV27 and TRBJ1-5; D uncertain. V dropped 0 bases and J dropped 9 bases, with 9 bases sitting between them. CDR1 is MNHEY, CDR2 SMNVEV, per germline (reference sequence). The CDR3 runs 13 residues. The CDR3 here is CASSLSALRPQHF. The CDR3 bases are TGTGCCAGCAGTTTATCGGCCCTGCGGCCCCAGCATTTT.